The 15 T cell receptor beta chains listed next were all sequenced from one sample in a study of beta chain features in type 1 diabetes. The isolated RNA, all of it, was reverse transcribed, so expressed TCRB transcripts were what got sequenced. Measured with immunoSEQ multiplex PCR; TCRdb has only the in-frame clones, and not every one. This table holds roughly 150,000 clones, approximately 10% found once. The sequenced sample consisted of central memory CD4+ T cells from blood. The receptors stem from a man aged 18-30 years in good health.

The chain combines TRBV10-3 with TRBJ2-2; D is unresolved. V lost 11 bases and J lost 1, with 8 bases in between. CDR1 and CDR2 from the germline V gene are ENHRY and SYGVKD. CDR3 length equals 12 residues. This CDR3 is CASKENTGELFF. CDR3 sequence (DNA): TGTGCCTCAAAAGAGAACACCGGGGAGCTGTTTTTT.

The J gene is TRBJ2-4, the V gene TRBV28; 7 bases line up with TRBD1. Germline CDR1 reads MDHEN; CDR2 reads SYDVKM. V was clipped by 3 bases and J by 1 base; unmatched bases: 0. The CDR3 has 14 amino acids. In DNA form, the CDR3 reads TGTGCCAGCAGTTTGACAGGGGCCAAAAACATTCAGTACTTC. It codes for CASSLTGAKNIQYF.

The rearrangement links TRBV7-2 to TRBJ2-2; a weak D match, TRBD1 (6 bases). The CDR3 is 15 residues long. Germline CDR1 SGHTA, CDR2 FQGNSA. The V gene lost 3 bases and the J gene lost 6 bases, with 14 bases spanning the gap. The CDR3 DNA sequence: TGTGCCAGCAGCTTGGTCGGGACACCGTCCGGGGAGCTGTTTTTT. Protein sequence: CASSLVGTPSGELFF.

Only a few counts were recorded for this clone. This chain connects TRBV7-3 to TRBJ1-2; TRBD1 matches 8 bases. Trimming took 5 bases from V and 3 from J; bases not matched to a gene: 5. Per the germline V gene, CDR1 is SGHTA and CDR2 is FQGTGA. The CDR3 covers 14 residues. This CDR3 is CASSPDRGYYGYTF. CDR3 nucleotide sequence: TGTGCCAGCAGCCCCGACAGGGGATACTATGGCTACACCTTC.

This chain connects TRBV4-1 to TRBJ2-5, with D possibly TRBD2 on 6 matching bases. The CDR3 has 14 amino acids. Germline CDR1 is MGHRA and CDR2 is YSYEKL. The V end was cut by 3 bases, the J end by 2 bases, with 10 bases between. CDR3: CASSHQGGQETQYF. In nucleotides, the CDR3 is TGCGCCAGCAGCCATCAGGGAGGACAAGAGACCCAGTACTTC.

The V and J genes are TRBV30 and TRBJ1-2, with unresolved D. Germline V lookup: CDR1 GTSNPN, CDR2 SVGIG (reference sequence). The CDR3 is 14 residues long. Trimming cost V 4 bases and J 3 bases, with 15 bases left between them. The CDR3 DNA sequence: TGTGCCTGGACCCCGAACCTGGGGTACTATGGCTACACCTTC. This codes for CAWTPNLGYYGYTF. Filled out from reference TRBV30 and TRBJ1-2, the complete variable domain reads SQTIHQWPATLVQPVGSPLSLECTVEGTSNPNLYWYRQAAGRGLQLLFYSVGIGQISSEVPQNLSASRPQDRQFILSSKKLLLSDSGFYLCAWTPNLGYYGYTFGSGTRLTVV.

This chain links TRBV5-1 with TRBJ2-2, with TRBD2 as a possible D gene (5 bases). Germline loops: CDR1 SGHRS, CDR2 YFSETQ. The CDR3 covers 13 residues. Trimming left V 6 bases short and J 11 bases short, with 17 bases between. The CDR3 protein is CASNIPPGRELFF. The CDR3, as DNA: TGCGCCAGCAACATACCGCCGGGAAGAGAGCTGTTTTTT.

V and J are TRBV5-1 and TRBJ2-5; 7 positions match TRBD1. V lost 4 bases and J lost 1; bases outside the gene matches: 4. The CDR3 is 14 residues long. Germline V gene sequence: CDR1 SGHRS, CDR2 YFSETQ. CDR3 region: CASSTGTVQETQYF. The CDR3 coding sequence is TGCGCCAGCAGCACTGGGACAGTCCAAGAGACCCAGTACTTC.

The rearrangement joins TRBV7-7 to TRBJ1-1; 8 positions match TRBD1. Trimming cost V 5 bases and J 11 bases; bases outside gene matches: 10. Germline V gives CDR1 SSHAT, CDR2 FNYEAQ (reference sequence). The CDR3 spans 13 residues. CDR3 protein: CASSPDQGAIAFF. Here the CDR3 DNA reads TGTGCCAGCAGCCCCGATCAGGGGGCGATTGCTTTCTTT.

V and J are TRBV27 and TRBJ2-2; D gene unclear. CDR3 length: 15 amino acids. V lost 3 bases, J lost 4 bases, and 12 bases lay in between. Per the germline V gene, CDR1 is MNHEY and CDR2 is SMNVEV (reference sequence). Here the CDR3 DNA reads TGTGCCAGCAGTTTCGGAGCTTCTGCCACCGGGGAGCTGTTTTTT. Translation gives CASSFGASATGELFF.

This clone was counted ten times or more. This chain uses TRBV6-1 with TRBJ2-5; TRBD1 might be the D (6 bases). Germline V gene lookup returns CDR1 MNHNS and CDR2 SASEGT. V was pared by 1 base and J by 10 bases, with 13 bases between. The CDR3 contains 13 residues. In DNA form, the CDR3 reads TGTGCCAGCAGTGAAGTTTTGACAGGAGTCCAGTACTTC. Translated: CASSEVLTGVQYF.

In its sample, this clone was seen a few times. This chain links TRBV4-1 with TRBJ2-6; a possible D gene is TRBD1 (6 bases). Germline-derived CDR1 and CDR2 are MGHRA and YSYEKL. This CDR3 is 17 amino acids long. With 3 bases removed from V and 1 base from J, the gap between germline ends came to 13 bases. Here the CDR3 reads CASSQHLTGSGANVLTF. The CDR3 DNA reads TGCGCCAGCAGCCAGCATCTAACAGGGTCTGGGGCCAACGTCCTGACTTTC.

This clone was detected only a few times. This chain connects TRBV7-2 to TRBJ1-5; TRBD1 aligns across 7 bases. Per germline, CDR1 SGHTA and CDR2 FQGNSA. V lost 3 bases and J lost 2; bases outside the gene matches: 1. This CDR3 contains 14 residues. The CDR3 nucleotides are TGTGCCAGCAGCTTCGACAGGGGCAATCAGCCCCAGCATTTT. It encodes CASSFDRGNQPQHF.

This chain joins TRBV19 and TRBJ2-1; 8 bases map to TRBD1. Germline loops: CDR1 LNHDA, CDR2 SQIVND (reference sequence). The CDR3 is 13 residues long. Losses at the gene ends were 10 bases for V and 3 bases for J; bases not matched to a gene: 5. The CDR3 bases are TGTGCCACCACGGGACAGGACTACAATGAGCAGTTCTTC. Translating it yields CATTGQDYNEQFF.

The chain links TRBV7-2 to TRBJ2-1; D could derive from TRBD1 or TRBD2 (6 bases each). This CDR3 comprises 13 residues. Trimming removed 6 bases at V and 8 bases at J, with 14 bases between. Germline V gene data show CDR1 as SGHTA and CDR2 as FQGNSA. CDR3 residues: CASRFSGGDEQFF. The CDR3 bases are TGTGCCAGCAGGTTCTCCGGGGGCGATGAGCAGTTCTTC.